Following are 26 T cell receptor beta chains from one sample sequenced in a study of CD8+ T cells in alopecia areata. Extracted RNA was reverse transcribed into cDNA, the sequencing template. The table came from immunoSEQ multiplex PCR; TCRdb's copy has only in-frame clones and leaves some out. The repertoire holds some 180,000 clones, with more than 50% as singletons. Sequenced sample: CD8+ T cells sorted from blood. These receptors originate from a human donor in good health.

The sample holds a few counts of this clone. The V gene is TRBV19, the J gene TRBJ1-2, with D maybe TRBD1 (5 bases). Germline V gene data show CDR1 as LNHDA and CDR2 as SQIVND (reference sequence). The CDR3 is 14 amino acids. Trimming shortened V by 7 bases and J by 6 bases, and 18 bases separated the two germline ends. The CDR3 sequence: CASTLDTRGDGYTF. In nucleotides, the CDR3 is TGTGCCAGTACCCTTGACACTCGGGGGGATGGCTACACCTTC.

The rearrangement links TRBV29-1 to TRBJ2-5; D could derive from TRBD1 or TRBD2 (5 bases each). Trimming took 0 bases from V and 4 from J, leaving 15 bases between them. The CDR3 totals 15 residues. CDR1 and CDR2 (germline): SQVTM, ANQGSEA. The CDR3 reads CSVEDPSGPRETQYF. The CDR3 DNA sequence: TGCAGCGTTGAAGATCCTTCGGGACCGAGAGAGACCCAGTACTTC.

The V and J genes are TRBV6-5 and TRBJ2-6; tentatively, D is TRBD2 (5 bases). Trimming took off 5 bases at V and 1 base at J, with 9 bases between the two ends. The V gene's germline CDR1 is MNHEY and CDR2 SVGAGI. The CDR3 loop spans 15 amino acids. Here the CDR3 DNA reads TGTGCCAGCAGTCCGGGGTATTCTGGGGCCAACGTCCTGACTTTC. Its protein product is CASSPGYSGANVLTF.

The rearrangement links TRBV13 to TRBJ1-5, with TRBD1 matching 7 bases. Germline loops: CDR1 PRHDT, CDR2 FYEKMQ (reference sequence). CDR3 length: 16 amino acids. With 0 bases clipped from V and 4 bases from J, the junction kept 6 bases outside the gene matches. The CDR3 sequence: CASSLGRGTVNQPQHF. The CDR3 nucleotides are TGTGCCAGCAGCTTAGGCAGGGGGACAGTGAATCAGCCCCAGCATTTT.

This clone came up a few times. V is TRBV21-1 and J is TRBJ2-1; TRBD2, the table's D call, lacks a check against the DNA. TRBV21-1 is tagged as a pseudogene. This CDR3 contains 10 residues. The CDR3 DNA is TGTGCCGGGAGACGGCCTGAGCAGTTCTTC. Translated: CAGRRPEQFF.

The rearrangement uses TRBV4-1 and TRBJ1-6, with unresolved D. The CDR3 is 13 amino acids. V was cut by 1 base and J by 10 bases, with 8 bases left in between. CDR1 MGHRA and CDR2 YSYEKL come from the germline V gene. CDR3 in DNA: TGCGCCAGCAGCCAAGTCTGGGAATCACCCCTCCACTTT. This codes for CASSQVWESPLHF.

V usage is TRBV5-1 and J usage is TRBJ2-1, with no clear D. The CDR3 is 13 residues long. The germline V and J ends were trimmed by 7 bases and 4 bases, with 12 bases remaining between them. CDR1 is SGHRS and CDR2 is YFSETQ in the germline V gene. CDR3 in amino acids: CASGEDVYNEQFF. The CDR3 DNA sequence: TGCGCCAGCGGGGAAGACGTATACAATGAGCAGTTCTTC.

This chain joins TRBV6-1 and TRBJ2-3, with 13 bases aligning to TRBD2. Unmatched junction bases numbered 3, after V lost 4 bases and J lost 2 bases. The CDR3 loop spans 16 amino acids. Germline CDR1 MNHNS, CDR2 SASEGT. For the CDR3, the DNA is TGTGCCAGCAGTGGGGGACTAGCGGGGTACACAGATACGCAGTATTTT. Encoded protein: CASSGGLAGYTDTQYF.

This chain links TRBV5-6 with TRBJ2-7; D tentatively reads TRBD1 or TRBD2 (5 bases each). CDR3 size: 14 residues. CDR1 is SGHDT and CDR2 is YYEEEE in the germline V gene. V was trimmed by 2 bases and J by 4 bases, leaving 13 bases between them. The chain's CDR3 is CASSFGTGQYEQYF. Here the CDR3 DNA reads TGTGCCAGCAGCTTCGGGACCGGACAATACGAGCAGTACTTC.

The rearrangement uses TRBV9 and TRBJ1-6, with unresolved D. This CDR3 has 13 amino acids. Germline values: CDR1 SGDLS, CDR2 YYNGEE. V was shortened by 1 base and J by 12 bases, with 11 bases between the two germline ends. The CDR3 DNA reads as TGTGCCAGCAGCGTAAGGCTGGTGGGACCCCTCCACTTT. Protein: CASSVRLVGPLHF.

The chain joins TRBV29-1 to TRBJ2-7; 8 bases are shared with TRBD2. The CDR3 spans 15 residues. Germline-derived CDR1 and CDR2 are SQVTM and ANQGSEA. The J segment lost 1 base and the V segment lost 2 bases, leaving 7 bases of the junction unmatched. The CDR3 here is CSVENGLAGSYEQYF. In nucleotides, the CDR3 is TGCAGCGTTGAAAATGGGTTAGCGGGGTCCTACGAGCAGTACTTC.

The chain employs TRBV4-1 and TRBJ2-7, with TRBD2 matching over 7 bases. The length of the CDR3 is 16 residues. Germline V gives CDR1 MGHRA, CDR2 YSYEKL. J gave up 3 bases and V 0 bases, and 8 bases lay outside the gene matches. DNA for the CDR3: TGCGCCAGCAGCCAAGATGGGGCGGGGGAAGGCTACGAGCAGTACTTC. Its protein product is CASSQDGAGEGYEQYF.

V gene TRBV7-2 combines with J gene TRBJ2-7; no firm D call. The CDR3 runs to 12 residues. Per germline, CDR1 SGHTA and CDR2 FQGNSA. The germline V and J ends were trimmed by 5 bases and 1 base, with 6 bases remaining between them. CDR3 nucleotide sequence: TGTGCCAGCAGCACAGTTTCCTACGAGCAGTACTTC. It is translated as CASSTVSYEQYF.

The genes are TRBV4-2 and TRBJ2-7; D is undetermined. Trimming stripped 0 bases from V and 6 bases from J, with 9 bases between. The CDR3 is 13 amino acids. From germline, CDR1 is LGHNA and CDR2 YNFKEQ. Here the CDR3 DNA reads TGTGCCAGCAGCCAAGATGGAGTAGGCGAGCAGTACTTC. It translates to CASSQDGVGEQYF.

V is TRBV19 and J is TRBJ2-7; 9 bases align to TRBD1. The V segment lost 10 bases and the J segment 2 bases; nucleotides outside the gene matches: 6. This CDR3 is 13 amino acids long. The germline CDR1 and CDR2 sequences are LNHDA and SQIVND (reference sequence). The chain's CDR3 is CATSQGAAYEQYF. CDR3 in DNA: TGTGCCACCTCACAGGGGGCAGCCTACGAGCAGTACTTC.

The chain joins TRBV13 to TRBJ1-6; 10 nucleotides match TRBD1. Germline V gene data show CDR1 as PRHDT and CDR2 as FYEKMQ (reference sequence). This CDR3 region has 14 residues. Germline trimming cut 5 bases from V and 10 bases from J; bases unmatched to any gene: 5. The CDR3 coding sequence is TGTGCCAGCAGCGCTGGGACAGGGGAATCACCCCTCCACTTT. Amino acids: CASSAGTGESPLHF. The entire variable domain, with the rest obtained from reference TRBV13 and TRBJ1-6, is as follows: AAGVIQSPRHLIKEKRETATLKCYPIPRHDTVYWYQQGPGQDPQFLISFYEKMQSDKGSIPDRFSAQQFSDYHSELNMSSLELGDSALYFCASSAGTGESPLHFGNGTRLTVT.

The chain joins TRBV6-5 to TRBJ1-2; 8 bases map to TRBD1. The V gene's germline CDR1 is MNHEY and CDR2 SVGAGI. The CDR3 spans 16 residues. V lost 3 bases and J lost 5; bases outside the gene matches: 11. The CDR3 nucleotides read TGTGCCAGCAGTTATTGGCCCAGGGGGCGTGAGTATGGCTACACCTTC. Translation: CASSYWPRGREYGYTF.

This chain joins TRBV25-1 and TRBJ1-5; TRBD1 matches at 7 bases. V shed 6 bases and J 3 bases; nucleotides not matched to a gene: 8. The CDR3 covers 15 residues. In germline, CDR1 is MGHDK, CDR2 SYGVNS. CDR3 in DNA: TGTGCCAGCAGGGCTGGGACAGATAACAATCAGCCCCAGCATTTT. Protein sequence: CASRAGTDNNQPQHF.

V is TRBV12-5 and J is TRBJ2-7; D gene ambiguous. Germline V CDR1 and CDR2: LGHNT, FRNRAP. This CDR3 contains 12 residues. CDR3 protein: CASGRSDYEQYF. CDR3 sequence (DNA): TGTGCCTCCGGTAGGTCAGACTACGAGCAGTACTTC.

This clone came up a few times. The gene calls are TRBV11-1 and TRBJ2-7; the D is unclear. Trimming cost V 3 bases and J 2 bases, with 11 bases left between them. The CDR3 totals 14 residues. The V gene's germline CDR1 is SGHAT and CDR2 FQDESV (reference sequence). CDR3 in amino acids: CASSFGKGTYEQYF. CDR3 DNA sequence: TGTGCCAGCAGCTTCGGAAAGGGAACCTACGAGCAGTACTTC.

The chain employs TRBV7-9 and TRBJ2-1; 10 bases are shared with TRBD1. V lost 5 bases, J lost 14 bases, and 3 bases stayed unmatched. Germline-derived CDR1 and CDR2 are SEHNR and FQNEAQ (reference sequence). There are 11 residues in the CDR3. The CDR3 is CASSGGQGKFF. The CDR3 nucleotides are TGTGCCAGCAGCGGGGGACAGGGGAAGTTCTTC.

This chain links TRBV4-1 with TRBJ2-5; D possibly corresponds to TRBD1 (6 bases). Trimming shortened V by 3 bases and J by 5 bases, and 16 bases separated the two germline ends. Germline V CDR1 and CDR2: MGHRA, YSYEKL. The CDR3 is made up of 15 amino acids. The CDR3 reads CASSQGQGSGETQYF. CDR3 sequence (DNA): TGCGCCAGCAGCCAGGGTCAGGGGTCTGGGGAGACCCAGTACTTC.

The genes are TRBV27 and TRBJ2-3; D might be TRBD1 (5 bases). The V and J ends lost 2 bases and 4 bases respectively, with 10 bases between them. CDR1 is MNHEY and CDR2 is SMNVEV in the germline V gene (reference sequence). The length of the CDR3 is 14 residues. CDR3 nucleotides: TGTGCCAGCAGTTTAGGGGCCGAGCCAGATACGCAGTATTTT. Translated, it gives CASSLGAEPDTQYF.

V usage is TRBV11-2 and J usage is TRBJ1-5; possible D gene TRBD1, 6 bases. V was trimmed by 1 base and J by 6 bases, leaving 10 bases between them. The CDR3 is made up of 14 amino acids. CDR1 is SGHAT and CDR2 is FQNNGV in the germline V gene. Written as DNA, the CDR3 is TGTGCCAGCAGCTTAGCGGGGGGCGGTCAGCCCCAGCATTTT. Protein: CASSLAGGGQPQHF.

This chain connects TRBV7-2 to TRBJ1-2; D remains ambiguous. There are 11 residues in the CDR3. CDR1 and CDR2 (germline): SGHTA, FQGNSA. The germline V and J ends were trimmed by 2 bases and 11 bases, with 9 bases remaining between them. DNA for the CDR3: TGTGCCAGCAGCTTAAAGGCGGTATACACCTTC. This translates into CASSLKAVYTF.

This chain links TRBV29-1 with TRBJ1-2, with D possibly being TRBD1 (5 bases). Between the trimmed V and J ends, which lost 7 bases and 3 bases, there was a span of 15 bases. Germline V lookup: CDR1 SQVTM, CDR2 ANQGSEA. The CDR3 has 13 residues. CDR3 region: CSAGTVLDYGYTF. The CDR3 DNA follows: TGCAGCGCCGGGACGGTTCTCGACTATGGCTACACCTTC.